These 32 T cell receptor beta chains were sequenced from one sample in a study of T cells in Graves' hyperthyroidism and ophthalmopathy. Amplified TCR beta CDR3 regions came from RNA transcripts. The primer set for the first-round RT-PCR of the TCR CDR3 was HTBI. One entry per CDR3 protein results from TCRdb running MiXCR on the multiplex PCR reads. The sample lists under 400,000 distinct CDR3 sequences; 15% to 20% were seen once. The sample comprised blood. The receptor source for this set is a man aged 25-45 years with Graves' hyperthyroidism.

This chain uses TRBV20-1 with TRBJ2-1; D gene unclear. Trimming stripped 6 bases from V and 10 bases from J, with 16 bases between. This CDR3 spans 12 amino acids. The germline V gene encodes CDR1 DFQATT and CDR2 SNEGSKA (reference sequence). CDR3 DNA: TGCAGTGCCAGAACTGGGTTTCTGGAGCAGTTCTTC. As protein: CSARTGFLEQFF.

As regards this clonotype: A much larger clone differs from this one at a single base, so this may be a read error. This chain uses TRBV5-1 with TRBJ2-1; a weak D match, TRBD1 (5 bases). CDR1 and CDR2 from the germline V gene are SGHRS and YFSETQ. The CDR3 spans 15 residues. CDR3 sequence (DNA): TGCGCCAGCAGCTTGCTGCAGGGCTGGTCGGATGATCAGTTCTTC. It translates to CASSLLQGWSDDQFF.

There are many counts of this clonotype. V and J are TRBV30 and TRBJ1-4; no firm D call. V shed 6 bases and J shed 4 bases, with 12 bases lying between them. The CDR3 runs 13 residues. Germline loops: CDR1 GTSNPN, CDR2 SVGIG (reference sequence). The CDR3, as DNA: TGTGCCTGTATCGGCTGGGGTAATGAAAAACTGTTTTTT. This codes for CACIGWGNEKLFF.

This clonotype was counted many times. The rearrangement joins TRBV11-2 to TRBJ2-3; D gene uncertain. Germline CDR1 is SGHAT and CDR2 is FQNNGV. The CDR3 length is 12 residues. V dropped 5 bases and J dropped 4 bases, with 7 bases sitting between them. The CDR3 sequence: CASSPLADTQYF. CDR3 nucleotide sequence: TGTGCCAGCAGCCCCCTAGCAGATACGCAGTATTTT.

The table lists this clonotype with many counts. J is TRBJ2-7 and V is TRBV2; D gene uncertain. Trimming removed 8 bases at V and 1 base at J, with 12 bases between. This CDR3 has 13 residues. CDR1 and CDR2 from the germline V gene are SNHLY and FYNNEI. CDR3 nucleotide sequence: TGTGCCAGCGGACGGCTGGATTCCTACGAGCAGTACTTC. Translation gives CASGRLDSYEQYF.

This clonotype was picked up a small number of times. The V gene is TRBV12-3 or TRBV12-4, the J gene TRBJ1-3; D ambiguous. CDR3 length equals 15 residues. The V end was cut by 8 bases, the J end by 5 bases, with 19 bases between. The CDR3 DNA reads TGTGCCAGCGGTCTAGAGGTGCTTTCTCGAAACACCATATATTTT. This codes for CASGLEVLSRNTIYF.

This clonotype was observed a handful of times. CDR3 residues: CASTPTVGANVLTF. In DNA form, the CDR3 reads TGTGCCAGCACCCCTACGGTCGGGGCCAACGTCCTGACTTTC. The V gene is TRBV2, the J gene TRBJ2-6, with D hard to call. Trimming took 7 bases from V and 4 from J, leaving 11 bases between them. Germline V gene data show CDR1 as SNHLY and CDR2 as FYNNEI. The CDR3 runs to 14 residues.

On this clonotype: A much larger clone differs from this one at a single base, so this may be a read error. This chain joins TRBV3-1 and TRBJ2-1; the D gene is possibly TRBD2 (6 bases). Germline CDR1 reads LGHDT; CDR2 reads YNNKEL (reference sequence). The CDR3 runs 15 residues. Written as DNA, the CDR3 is TGTGCCAGCATCCAAGATGGAGGGACCTACAATGAGCAGTTCTTC. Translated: CASIQDGGTYNEQFF.

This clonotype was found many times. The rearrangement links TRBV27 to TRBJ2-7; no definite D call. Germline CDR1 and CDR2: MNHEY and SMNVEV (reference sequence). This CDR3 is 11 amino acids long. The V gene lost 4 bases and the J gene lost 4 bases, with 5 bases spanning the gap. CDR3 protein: CASSSLYEQYF. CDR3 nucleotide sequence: TGTGCCAGCAGTTCCTTGTACGAGCAGTACTTC.

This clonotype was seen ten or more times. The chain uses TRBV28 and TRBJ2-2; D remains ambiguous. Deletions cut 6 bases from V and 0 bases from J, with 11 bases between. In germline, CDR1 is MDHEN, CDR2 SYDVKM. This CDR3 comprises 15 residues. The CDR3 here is CASRWSRTNTGELFF. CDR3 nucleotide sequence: TGTGCCAGCAGGTGGAGCCGGACGAACACCGGGGAGCTGTTTTTT.

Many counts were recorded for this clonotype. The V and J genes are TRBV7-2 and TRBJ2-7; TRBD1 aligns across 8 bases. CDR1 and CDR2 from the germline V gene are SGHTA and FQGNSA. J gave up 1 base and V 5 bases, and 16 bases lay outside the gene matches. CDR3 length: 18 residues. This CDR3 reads CASSAQTGTGLFSYEQYF. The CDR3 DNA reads TGTGCCAGCAGCGCACAGACCGGGACAGGTCTGTTTTCCTACGAGCAGTACTTC.

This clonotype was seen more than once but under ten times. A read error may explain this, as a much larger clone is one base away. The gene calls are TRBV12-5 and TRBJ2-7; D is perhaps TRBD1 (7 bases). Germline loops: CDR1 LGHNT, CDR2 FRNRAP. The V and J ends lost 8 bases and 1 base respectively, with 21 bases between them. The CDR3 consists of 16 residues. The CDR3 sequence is CASTTRQGGVSYEQYF. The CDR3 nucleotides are TGTGCTAGTACCACTAGGCAGGGGGGAGTGTCCTACGAGCAGTACTTC.

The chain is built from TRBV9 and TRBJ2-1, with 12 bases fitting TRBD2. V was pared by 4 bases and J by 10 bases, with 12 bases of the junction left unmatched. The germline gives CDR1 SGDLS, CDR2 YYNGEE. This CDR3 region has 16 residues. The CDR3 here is CASSPSGRGDAGEQFF. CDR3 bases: TGTGCCAGCAGCCCTAGCGGGAGGGGGGATGCTGGGGAGCAGTTCTTC.

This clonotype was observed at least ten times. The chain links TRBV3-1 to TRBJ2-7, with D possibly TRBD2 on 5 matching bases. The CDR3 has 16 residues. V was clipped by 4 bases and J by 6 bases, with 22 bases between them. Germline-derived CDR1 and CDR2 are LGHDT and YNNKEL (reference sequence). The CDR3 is CASSPRRSGLPGEQYF. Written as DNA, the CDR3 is TGTGCCAGCAGCCCTAGGAGGAGCGGACTTCCGGGCGAGCAGTACTTC.

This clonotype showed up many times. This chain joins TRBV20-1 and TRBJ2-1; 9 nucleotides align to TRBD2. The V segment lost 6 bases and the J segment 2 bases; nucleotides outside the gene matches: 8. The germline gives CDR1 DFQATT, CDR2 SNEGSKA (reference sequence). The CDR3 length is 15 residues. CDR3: CSARRREGTYNEQFF. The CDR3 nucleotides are TGCAGTGCCCGGCGGCGGGAGGGCACCTACAATGAGCAGTTCTTC.

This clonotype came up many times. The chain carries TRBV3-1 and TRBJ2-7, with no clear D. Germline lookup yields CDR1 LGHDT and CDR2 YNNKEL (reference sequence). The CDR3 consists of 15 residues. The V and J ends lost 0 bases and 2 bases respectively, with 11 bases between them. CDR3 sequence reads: CASSQDRLVPYEQYF. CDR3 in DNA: TGTGCCAGCAGCCAAGATCGTTTGGTTCCCTACGAGCAGTACTTC.

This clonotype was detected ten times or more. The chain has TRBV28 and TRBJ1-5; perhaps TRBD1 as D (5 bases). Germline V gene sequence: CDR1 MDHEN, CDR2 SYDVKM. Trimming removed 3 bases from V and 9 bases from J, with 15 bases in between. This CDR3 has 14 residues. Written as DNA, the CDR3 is TGTGCCAGCAGTTTCGAGGGTCTTGACAGGCCCCAGCATTTT. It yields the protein CASSFEGLDRPQHF.

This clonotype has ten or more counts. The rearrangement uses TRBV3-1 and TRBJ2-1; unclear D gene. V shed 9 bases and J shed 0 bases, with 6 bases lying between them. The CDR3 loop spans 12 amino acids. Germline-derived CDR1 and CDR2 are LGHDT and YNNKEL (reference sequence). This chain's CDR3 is CASSGSYNEQFF. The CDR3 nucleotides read TGTGCCAGTTCGGGCTCCTACAATGAGCAGTTCTTC.

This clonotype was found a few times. DNA of the CDR3: TGTGCCACCAGTGATGCCACAGGGGACGCCTACAATGAGCAGTTCTTC. This codes for CATSDATGDAYNEQFF. The chain employs TRBV24-1 and TRBJ2-1, with 7 nucleotides matching TRBD1. The V gene end was trimmed by 3 bases and the J gene end by 2 bases; junction bases not matched to a gene: 6. This CDR3 is built from 16 residues. Looked up from germline, CDR1 is KGHDR and CDR2 is SFDVKD.

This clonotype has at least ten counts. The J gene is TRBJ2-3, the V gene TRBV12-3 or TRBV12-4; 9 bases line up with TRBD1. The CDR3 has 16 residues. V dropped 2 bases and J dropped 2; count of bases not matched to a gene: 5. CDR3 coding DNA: TGTGCCAGCAGTTTACCCCGGGACAGGGACACAGATACGCAGTATTTT. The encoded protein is CASSLPRDRDTDTQYF.

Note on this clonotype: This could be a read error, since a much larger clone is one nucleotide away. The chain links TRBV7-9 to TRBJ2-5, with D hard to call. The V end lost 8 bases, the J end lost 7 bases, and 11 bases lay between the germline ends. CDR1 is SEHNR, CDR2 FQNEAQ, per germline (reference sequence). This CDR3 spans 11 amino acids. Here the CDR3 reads CASGQQVTQYF. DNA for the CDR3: TGTGCCAGCGGCCAGCAGGTGACCCAGTACTTC.

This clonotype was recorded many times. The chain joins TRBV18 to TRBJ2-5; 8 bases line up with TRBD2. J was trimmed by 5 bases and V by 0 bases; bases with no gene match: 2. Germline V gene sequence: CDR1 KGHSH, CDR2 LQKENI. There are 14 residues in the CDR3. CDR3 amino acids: CASSPPSGGETQYF. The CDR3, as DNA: TGTGCCAGCTCACCACCATCGGGAGGGGAGACCCAGTACTTC.

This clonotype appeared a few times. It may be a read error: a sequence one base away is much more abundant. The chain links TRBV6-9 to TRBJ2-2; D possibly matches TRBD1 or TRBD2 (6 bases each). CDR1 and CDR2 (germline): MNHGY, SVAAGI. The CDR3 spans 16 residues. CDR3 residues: CASSYARGPHTGELSF. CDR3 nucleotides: TGTGCCAGCAGTTACGCCCGGGGGCCCCACACCGGGGAGCTGTCTTTT.

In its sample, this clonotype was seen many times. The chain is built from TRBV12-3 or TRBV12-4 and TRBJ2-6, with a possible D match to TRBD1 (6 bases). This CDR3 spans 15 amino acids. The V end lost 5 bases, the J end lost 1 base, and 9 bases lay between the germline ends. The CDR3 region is CASSPGTSGANVLTF. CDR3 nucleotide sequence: TGTGCCAGCAGTCCCGGGACATCTGGGGCCAACGTCCTGACTTTC.

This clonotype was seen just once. The CDR3 coding sequence is TGTGCCACCAGTGAAGCTCGTAATGAGCAGTTCTTC. This gives the protein CATSEARNEQFF. The V call is TRBV24-1, the J call TRBJ2-1; D gene uncertain. CDR1 and CDR2 (germline): KGHDR, SFDVKD. Trimming took off 4 bases at V and 7 bases at J, with 7 bases between the two ends. The length of the CDR3 is 12 residues.

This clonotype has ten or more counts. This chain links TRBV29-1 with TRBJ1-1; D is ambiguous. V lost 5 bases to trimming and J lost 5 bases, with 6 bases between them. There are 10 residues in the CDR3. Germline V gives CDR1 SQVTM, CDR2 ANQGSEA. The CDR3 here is CSVWGTEAFF. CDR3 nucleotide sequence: TGCAGCGTTTGGGGAACTGAAGCTTTCTTT.

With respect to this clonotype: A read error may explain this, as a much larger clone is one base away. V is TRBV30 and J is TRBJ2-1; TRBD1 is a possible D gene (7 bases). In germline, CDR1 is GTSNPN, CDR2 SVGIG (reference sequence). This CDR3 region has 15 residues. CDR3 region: CAWSVGGGTGNDQFF. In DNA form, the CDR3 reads TGTGCCTGGAGTGTAGGGGGCGGGACGGGGAATGACCAGTTCTTC. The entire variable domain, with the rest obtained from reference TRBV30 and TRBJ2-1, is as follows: SQTIHQWPATLVQPVGSPLSLECTVEGTSNPNLYWYRQAAGRGLQLLFYSVGIGQISSEVPQNLSASRPQDRQFILSSKKLLLSDSGFYLCAWSVGGGTGNDQFFGPGTRLTVL.

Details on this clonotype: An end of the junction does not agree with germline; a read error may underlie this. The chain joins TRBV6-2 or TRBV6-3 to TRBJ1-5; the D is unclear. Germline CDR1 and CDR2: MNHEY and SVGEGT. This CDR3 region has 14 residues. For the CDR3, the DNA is TGTGCCAACAGTTATTTCACAGCAGGTCAGCCCCAGCATTTT. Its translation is CANSYFTAGQPQHF.

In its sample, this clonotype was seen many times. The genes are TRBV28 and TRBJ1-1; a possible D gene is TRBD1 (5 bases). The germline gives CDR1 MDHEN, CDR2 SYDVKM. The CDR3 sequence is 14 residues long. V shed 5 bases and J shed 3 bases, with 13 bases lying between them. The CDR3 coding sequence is TGTGCCAGCAGTATGCAGGGCGGCGACACTGAAGCTTTCTTT. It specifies CASSMQGGDTEAFF.

CDR3 sequence (DNA): TGTGCCACCAGCAGAGATCGACTAGCGGGAGGCGGCCAAGAGACCCAGTACTTC. It codes for CATSRDRLAGGGQETQYF. This chain joins TRBV15 and TRBJ2-5; 13 bases map to TRBD2. The CDR3 consists of 18 residues. In germline, CDR1 is LNHNV, CDR2 YYDKDF (reference sequence). V lost 0 bases to trimming and J lost 1 base; unmatched junction nucleotides: 5.

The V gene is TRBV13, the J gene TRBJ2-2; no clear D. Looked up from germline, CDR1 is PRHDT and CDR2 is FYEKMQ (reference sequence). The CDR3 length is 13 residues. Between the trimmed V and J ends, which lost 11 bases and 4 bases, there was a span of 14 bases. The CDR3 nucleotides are TGTGCCGCCTGGGGTTTACGCACCGGGGAGCTGTTTTTT. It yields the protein CAAWGLRTGELFF.

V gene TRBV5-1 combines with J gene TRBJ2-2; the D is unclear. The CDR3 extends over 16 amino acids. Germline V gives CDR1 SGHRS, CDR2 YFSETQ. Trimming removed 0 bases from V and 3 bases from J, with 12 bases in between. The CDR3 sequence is CASSLVVGGHTGELFF. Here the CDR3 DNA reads TGCGCCAGCAGCTTGGTAGTCGGCGGACACACCGGGGAGCTGTTTTTT.